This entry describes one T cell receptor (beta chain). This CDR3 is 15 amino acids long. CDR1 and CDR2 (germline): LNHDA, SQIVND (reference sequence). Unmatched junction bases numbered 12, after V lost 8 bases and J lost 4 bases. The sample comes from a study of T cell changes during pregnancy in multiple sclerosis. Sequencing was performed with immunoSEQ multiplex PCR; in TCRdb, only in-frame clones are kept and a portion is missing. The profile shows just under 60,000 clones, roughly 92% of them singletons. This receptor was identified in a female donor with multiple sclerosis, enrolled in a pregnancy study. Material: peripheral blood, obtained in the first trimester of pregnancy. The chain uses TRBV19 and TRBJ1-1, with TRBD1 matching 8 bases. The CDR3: CASATGAARVTEAFF. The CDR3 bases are TGTGCCAGTGCGACAGGGGCCGCCCGAGTCACTGAAGCTTTCTTT. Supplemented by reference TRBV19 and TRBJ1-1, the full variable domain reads DGGITQSPKYLFRKEGQNVTLSCEQNLNHDAMYWYRQDPGQGLRLIYYSQIVNDFQKGDIAEGYSVSREKKESFPLTVTSAQKNPTAFYLCASATGAARVTEAFFGQGTRLTVV.